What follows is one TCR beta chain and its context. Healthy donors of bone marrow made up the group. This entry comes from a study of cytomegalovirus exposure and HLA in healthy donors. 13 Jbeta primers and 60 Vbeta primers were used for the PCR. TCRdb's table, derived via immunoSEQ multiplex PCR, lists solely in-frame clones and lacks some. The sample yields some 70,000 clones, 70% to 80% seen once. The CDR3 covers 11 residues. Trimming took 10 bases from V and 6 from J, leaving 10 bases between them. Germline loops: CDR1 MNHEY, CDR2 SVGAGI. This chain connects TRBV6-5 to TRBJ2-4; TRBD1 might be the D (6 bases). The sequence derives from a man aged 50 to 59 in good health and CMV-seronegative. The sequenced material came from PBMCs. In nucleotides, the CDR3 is TGTGCCACTCAGGGGCGAAACATTCAGTACTTC. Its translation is CATQGRNIQYF.